The entry below describes one T cell receptor beta chain. The data originate from a study of blood T cell repertoires in COVID-19. With 4 bases removed from V and 8 bases from J, the gap between germline ends came to 14 bases. In germline, CDR1 is SGHAT, CDR2 FQNNGV. The CDR3 runs to 13 residues. Sequenced by immunoSEQ multiplex PCR; TCRdb stores in-frame clones only, minus some. The sample includes about 220,000 clones, around 85% of them seen just once. Sequenced sample: peripheral blood. This clonotype was sampled from a woman in her seventies with COVID-19, enrolled during active disease. The J gene is TRBJ1-2, the V gene TRBV11-2, with D unresolved. The CDR3 loop reads CASSSVLLSGYTF. In nucleotides, the CDR3 is TGTGCCAGCAGCTCGGTCCTTCTCTCGGGCTACACCTTC.